The next 28 T cell receptor beta chains were all read from a single sample in a study of Ad26.COV2.S vaccination and SARS-CoV-2 variants (TCRdb year 2021). This sample's treatment or condition label indicates: 19 received Ad26.COV2.S at low or high dose, single or two shots; 5 received placebo; per-sample allocation not given. Repertoires of vaccine and placebo recipients were sequenced from samples collected on day 63 after the first injection. Library prep was done by the immunoSEQ multiplex PCR assay. TCRdb mirrors the immuneACCESS table, restricted to in-frame sequences. Some clones are absent from its copies; in checked studies, under half trace to an unresolved V gene, and the reason for the others is unknown. The sample has about 460,000 clones on record, 89% of them singletons. The ten largest clones add up to 1.5% to 2% of the sample. Material: peripheral blood, obtained in a trial of Ad26.COV2.S vaccine versus placebo. The receptor source for this set is a person between 18 and 65 years old who received the Ad26.COV2.S COVID-19 vaccine or a placebo.

Only one count was recorded for this clone. This chain connects TRBV6-5 to TRBJ1-4; 8 nucleotides agree with TRBD1. Per the germline V gene, CDR1 is MNHEY and CDR2 is SVGAGI. This CDR3 spans 15 amino acids. V was pared by 5 bases and J by 7 bases, with 9 bases of the junction left unmatched. Here the CDR3 reads CASSNGQGAGEKLFF. The CDR3 region has the DNA TGTGCCAGCAGTAACGGACAGGGTGCCGGTGAAAAACTGTTTTTT.

The chain employs TRBV28 and TRBJ2-1; D perhaps matches TRBD2 (6 bases). V was pared by 3 bases and J by 4 bases, with 13 bases between. Per germline, CDR1 MDHEN and CDR2 SYDVKM. The CDR3 length is 15 residues. This CDR3 is CASSFGAGNYNEQFF. As DNA, the CDR3 is TGTGCCAGCAGTTTTGGGGCGGGAAATTACAATGAGCAGTTCTTC.

The rearrangement joins TRBV29-1 to TRBJ1-1; weak D call: TRBD1 (5 bases). CDR3 length: 10 amino acids. Looked up from germline, CDR1 is SQVTM and CDR2 is ANQGSEA. In DNA, the CDR3 is TGCAGGGCAGGGCTCACTGAAGCTTTCTTT. This encodes CRAGLTEAFF.

The chain combines TRBV6-5 with TRBJ2-2, with 9 nucleotides matching TRBD1. Unmatched junction bases numbered 8, after V lost 6 bases and J lost 6 bases. This CDR3 spans 15 amino acids. Germline values: CDR1 MNHEY, CDR2 SVGAGI. This chain's CDR3 is CASRAGTGWAGELFF. The CDR3 nucleotides read TGTGCCAGCAGAGCCGGGACAGGGTGGGCCGGGGAGCTGTTTTTT.

This clone came up a few times. The rearrangement uses TRBV12-3 or TRBV12-4 and TRBJ2-7; D not resolved. V was cut by 1 base and J by 9 bases, with 10 bases left in between. The CDR3 spans 12 residues. The CDR3 coding sequence is TGTGCCAGCAGTTTAGGGAACAGTAGGCAGTACTTC. Protein sequence: CASSLGNSRQYF.

V and J are TRBV7-9 and TRBJ2-1; 10 nucleotides align to TRBD2. The CDR3 runs to 14 residues. Germline V gene data show CDR1 as SEHNR and CDR2 as FQNEAQ (reference sequence). V gave up 7 bases and J gave up 6 bases; unmatched junction bases: 6. The CDR3 loop is CASTQRGGSNEQFF. CDR3 DNA: TGTGCCAGCACTCAGCGGGGGGGAAGCAATGAGCAGTTCTTC.

This clone showed up just a few times. The chain employs TRBV29-1 and TRBJ1-1; no reliable D call. Germline-derived CDR1 and CDR2 are SQVTM and ANQGSEA. CDR3 size: 13 residues. V was cut by 6 bases and J by 2 bases, with 13 bases left in between. CDR3 protein: CSVTKTGNTEAFF. CDR3 nucleotide sequence: TGCAGCGTCACCAAGACGGGAAACACTGAAGCTTTCTTT.

The DNA for the CDR3 is TGTGCCAGCCGGTGGGATTGGGAGCAGTTCTTC. Amino acids: CASRWDWEQFF. The chain couples TRBV6-5 to TRBJ2-1; D is ambiguous. This CDR3 has 11 amino acids. The V gene's germline CDR1 is MNHEY and CDR2 SVGAGI. V dropped 8 bases and J dropped 10 bases, with 12 bases sitting between them.

V usage is TRBV27 and J usage is TRBJ2-1; the match to TRBD2 covers 8 bases. This CDR3 has 16 residues. CDR1 MNHEY and CDR2 SMNVEV come from the germline V gene (reference sequence). The V segment lost 0 bases and the J segment 2 bases; nucleotides outside the gene matches: 3. The CDR3 coding sequence is TGTGCCAGCAGTTTATCGGTTAGCGGGGCCTACAATGAGCAGTTCTTC. This gives the protein CASSLSVSGAYNEQFF.

The chain joins TRBV9 to TRBJ1-1; D is unresolved. This CDR3 is built from 13 residues. Germline V gene data show CDR1 as SGDLS and CDR2 as YYNGEE. V was shortened by 4 bases and J by 11 bases, with 18 bases between the two germline ends. The CDR3 here is CASSPQMKGHAFF. The CDR3, as DNA: TGTGCCAGCAGCCCCCAAATGAAAGGTCACGCTTTCTTT.

The genes are TRBV7-9 and TRBJ2-7, with unresolved D. V was clipped by 1 base and J by 0 bases, with 4 bases between them. CDR3 length: 13 residues. Per germline, CDR1 SEHNR and CDR2 FQNEAQ (reference sequence). The CDR3 here is CASSLDISYEQYF. The CDR3 nucleotides are TGTGCCAGCAGCTTAGACATCTCCTACGAGCAGTACTTC.

The chain is built from TRBV12-3 or TRBV12-4 and TRBJ2-3; 7 positions agree with TRBD1. This CDR3 contains 13 residues. J gave up 4 bases and V 7 bases, and 5 bases lay outside the gene matches. CDR3: CASTPRGSDTQYF. In nucleotides, the CDR3 is TGTGCCAGCACCCCCAGGGGGTCAGATACGCAGTATTTT.

This rearrangement joins TRBV6-5 to TRBJ1-3; D is possibly TRBD1 (6 bases). The V gene lost 6 bases and the J gene lost 0 bases, with 6 bases spanning the gap. The CDR3 sequence is 13 residues long. Per germline, CDR1 MNHEY and CDR2 SVGAGI. The CDR3 loop is CASRGHSGNTIYF. The CDR3 DNA reads as TGTGCCAGCAGGGGACACTCTGGAAACACCATATATTTT.

The chain combines TRBV27 with TRBJ1-1, with TRBD1 matching over 7 bases. Losses at the gene ends were 6 bases for V and 0 bases for J; bases not matched to a gene: 10. CDR3 size: 16 residues. CDR1 and CDR2 (germline): MNHEY, SMNVEV (reference sequence). As DNA, the CDR3 is TGTGCCAGCAGCCCATTCCCAGGGGGGATGAACACTGAAGCTTTCTTT. Translation gives CASSPFPGGMNTEAFF.

This chain connects TRBV19 to TRBJ1-1; 7 bases map to TRBD1. CDR1 is LNHDA and CDR2 is SQIVND in the germline V gene (reference sequence). The CDR3 is 14 amino acids. V shed 4 bases and J 7 bases; nucleotides not matched to a gene: 9. As DNA, the CDR3 is TGTGCCAGTAGTACACCGGGACAGAGGGATGAAGCTTTCTTT. Protein product: CASSTPGQRDEAFF.

The chain couples TRBV15 to TRBJ1-5, with a tentative D call TRBD1 (5 bases). There are 14 residues in the CDR3. Per the germline V gene, CDR1 is LNHNV and CDR2 is YYDKDF (reference sequence). Deletions cut 4 bases from V and 0 bases from J, with 7 bases between. The CDR3 loop is CATSKDSSNQPQHF. The CDR3 nucleotides read TGTGCCACCAGCAAAGACAGTAGCAATCAGCCCCAGCATTTT.

The chain joins TRBV20-1 to TRBJ1-2; D is undetermined. The CDR3 length is 10 residues. Trimming took off 6 bases at V and 3 bases at J, with 5 bases between the two ends. The germline gives CDR1 DFQATT, CDR2 SNEGSKA (reference sequence). CDR3 DNA sequence: TGCAGTGCCCAGGACTATGGCTACACCTTC. Translating gives CSAQDYGYTF.

This clone showed up just a few times. V usage is TRBV7-6 and J usage is TRBJ2-1; D might be TRBD2 (6 bases). With 5 bases removed from V and 8 bases from J, the gap between germline ends came to 19 bases. The CDR3 sequence is 15 residues long. Germline loops: CDR1 SGHVS, CDR2 FNYEAQ. The CDR3 reads CASSPREISGHEQFF. The CDR3 coding sequence is TGTGCCAGCAGCCCACGCGAAATCAGCGGGCATGAGCAGTTCTTC.

This clone was counted once. The chain joins TRBV4-1 to TRBJ2-7, with 7 nucleotides matching TRBD1. This CDR3 comprises 14 residues. V was pared by 3 bases and J by 3 bases, with 5 bases of the junction left unmatched. Germline CDR1 reads MGHRA; CDR2 reads YSYEKL. The CDR3 region has the DNA TGCGCCAGCAGCCATGGGACAGAATACTACGAGCAGTACTTC. Translated, it gives CASSHGTEYYEQYF.

The chain has TRBV7-9 and TRBJ2-7, with TRBD1 matching 7 bases. Trimming took 6 bases from V and 0 from J; bases not matched to a gene: 5. The CDR3 is made up of 14 amino acids. Germline V gene lookup returns CDR1 SEHNR and CDR2 FQNEAQ (reference sequence). The CDR3 loop is CASSQDRSSYEQYF. CDR3 coding DNA: TGTGCCAGCAGTCAGGACAGGAGCTCCTACGAGCAGTACTTC.

The rearrangement joins TRBV5-8 to TRBJ1-3, with D possibly TRBD1 on 6 matching bases. CDR1 is SGHTS, CDR2 YDEGEE, per germline. This CDR3 has 18 amino acids. V was shortened by 0 bases and J by 1 base, with 17 bases between the two germline ends. For the CDR3, the DNA is TGTGCCAGCAGCTTGGCCCCGGGGGCCGAAGTGTCTGGAAACACCATATATTTT. It encodes CASSLAPGAEVSGNTIYF.

The V and J genes are TRBV6-5 and TRBJ2-3, with D uncertain. The ends were cut back, 6 bases at V and 1 base at J, with 14 bases in the middle. The CDR3 totals 15 residues. Germline CDR1 and CDR2: MNHEY and SVGAGI. CDR3 sequence (DNA): TGTGCCAGCAGGTCTAGTGGCGTTGGCACAGATACGCAGTATTTT. Its protein product is CASRSSGVGTDTQYF.

The chain combines TRBV9 with TRBJ2-4; 9 bases line up with TRBD2. The trim removed 0 bases at V and 2 bases at J, leaving 3 bases unmatched. Germline CDR1 SGDLS, CDR2 YYNGEE. The CDR3 runs to 16 residues. The CDR3 sequence is CASSVESGGPKNIQYF. The CDR3 DNA sequence: TGTGCCAGCAGCGTAGAAAGCGGGGGGCCCAAAAACATTCAGTACTTC. Full variable domain (remainder filled in from reference TRBV9 and TRBJ2-4): DSGVTQTPKHLITATGQRVTLRCSPRSGDLSVYWYQQSLDQGLQFLIQYYNGEERAKGNILERFSAQQFPDLHSELNLSSLELGDSALYFCASSVESGGPKNIQYFGAGTRLSVL.

V usage is TRBV14 and J usage is TRBJ2-6; D not resolved. V lost 1 base, J lost 0 bases, and 16 bases lay in between. This CDR3 spans 19 amino acids. Germline V lookup: CDR1 SGHDN, CDR2 FVKESK. CDR3 sequence reads: CASSQAEYFPYSGANVLTF. DNA of the CDR3: TGTGCCAGCAGCCAAGCAGAGTATTTCCCCTACTCTGGGGCCAACGTCCTGACTTTC.

The J gene is TRBJ1-1, the V gene TRBV30; maybe TRBD1 (6 bases). This CDR3 is 14 amino acids long. Trimming left V 4 bases short and J 5 bases short, with 17 bases between. The germline V gene has CDR1 GTSNPN and CDR2 SVGIG (reference sequence). The CDR3 DNA follows: TGTGCCTGGACCGTGTCCGGGGGCGGGACTGAAGCTTTCTTT. Translated: CAWTVSGGGTEAFF.

V usage is TRBV7-8 and J usage is TRBJ1-4; TRBD1 is a possible D gene (5 bases). This CDR3 has 14 amino acids. Germline V lookup: CDR1 SGHVS, CDR2 FQNEAQ. V was clipped by 2 bases and J by 7 bases, with 11 bases between them. The CDR3 loop is CASSLRGEFEKLFF. CDR3 nucleotides: TGTGCCAGCAGCTTACGGGGGGAGTTTGAAAAACTGTTTTTT.

The gene calls are TRBV11-3 and TRBJ2-2; perhaps D is TRBD1 or TRBD2 (5 bases each). The CDR3 is 16 residues long. The germline gives CDR1 SGHNT, CDR2 YENEEA. V lost 1 base, J lost 7 bases, and 16 bases lay in between. The CDR3 nucleotides are TGTGCCAGCAGCTTAGGAGTTTGGGGGTCTGGCGGGGAGCTGTTTTTT. This codes for CASSLGVWGSGGELFF.

The chain is built from TRBV29-1 and TRBJ2-7; TRBD2 matches at 9 bases. This CDR3 is 15 amino acids long. Germline V CDR1 and CDR2: SQVTM, ANQGSEA. V shed 5 bases and J 2 bases; nucleotides not matched to a gene: 10. The CDR3 DNA reads as TGCAGCGTTTGTTTGCTAGCGGGGAGAACCTACGAGCAGTACTTC. Protein: CSVCLLAGRTYEQYF.